The 7 T cell receptor beta chains below were found in one sample sequenced in a study of shared clonotypes between healthy human individuals. Measured with immunoSEQ multiplex PCR; TCRdb has only the in-frame clones, and not every one. The sample shows over a million clones, roughly 74% of them seen only once. What was sequenced was memory CD4+ T cells from PBMCs. Subset defined: CD45RA-negative fraction. These receptors were collected from a man aged 18 to 35 in good health. Some clones in this sample may be carry-over from other donors' samples.

The V and J genes are TRBV4-2 and TRBJ2-4; D perhaps matches TRBD2 (5 bases). This CDR3 has 15 amino acids. Germline V gene lookup returns CDR1 LGHNA and CDR2 YNFKEQ. Trimming left V 0 bases short and J 9 bases short, with 15 bases between. The CDR3 sequence is CASSQDRDGRSIQYF. DNA for the CDR3: TGTGCCAGCAGCCAAGATCGGGATGGGAGAAGCATTCAGTACTTC.

This chain joins TRBV6-5 and TRBJ1-2; 9 nucleotides match TRBD1. There are 15 residues in the CDR3. Germline CDR1 MNHEY, CDR2 SVGAGI. V gave up 0 bases and J gave up 7 bases; unmatched junction bases: 6. The CDR3: CASSYSGMTGGGYTF. The CDR3 DNA follows: TGTGCCAGCAGTTACTCCGGTATGACAGGGGGTGGCTACACCTTC.

The genes are TRBV6-5 and TRBJ2-7; 12 positions agree with TRBD2. The CDR3 covers 14 residues. The V gene's germline CDR1 is MNHEY and CDR2 SVGAGI. The J segment lost 5 bases and the V segment lost 6 bases, leaving 5 bases of the junction unmatched. This CDR3 reads CASRSSGRAHEQYF. CDR3 bases: TGTGCCAGCAGATCTAGCGGGAGGGCTCACGAGCAGTACTTC.

V usage is TRBV27 and J usage is TRBJ1-1; D may be TRBD1 (6 bases). V lost 7 bases to trimming and J lost 7 bases, with 16 bases between them. CDR3 size: 13 residues. CDR1 is MNHEY and CDR2 is SMNVEV in the germline V gene (reference sequence). CDR3 sequence: CASTPRGVGEAFF. In nucleotides, the CDR3 is TGTGCCAGCACTCCTAGGGGGGTAGGTGAAGCTTTCTTT.

V and J are TRBV10-3 and TRBJ1-5, with 7 positions matching TRBD1. CDR1 is ENHRY and CDR2 is SYGVKD in the germline V gene. V lost 6 bases to trimming and J lost 4 bases; unmatched junction nucleotides: 6. This CDR3 region has 14 residues. The DNA of the CDR3 is TGTGCCATCAGAGGGGACAGCCAGAATCAGCCCCAGCATTTT. Translated: CAIRGDSQNQPQHF.

The rearrangement joins TRBV18 to TRBJ1-1, with D uncertain. Germline CDR1 reads KGHSH; CDR2 reads LQKENI. Trimming stripped 2 bases from V and 1 base from J, with 8 bases between. The CDR3 length is 14 residues. DNA for the CDR3: TGTGCCAGCTCACCAAAAGGAGCGAACACTGAAGCTTTCTTT. It is translated as CASSPKGANTEAFF.

The chain recombines TRBV7-6 with TRBJ2-3; D not certain. This CDR3 has 14 residues. V lost 5 bases to trimming and J lost 1 base, with 10 bases between them. Germline-derived CDR1 and CDR2 are SGHVS and FNYEAQ. The CDR3 region has the DNA TGTGCCAGCAGCCCCCGGGCAGGCACAGATACGCAGTATTTT. Its translation is CASSPRAGTDTQYF.